The 29 T cell receptor beta chains in this list originate from one sample, sequenced in a study of T-cell memory formation after mild COVID-19. TCRdb itself ran the 5' RACE reads through MiXCR, one entry per CDR3 protein. The sample yields about 260,000 distinct CDR3 sequences, 15% to 20% seen once. The sequenced material came from PBMCs or a T cell subset sorted from them (not recorded which). These receptors came from a man aged 18-30 years who had mild COVID-19 (a few samples of this study predate the infection). Cell type and time point are not known.

V is TRBV20-1 and J is TRBJ1-2; D possibly corresponds to TRBD1 (5 bases). CDR1 DFQATT and CDR2 SNEGSKA come from the germline V gene (reference sequence). This CDR3 comprises 13 residues. V gave up 3 bases and J gave up 5 bases, with 13 bases separating them. The CDR3 nucleotides are TGCAGTGCTAGTTATGGGGGGGAATATGGCTACACCTTC. This sequence encodes CSASYGGEYGYTF.

About this clonotype itself: Because the CDR3 is missing its conserved closing phenylalanine or tryptophan, this is likely a read error. The V and J genes are TRBV7-2 and TRBJ1-2; D ambiguous. The germline gives CDR1 SGHTA, CDR2 FQGNSA. V lost 2 bases and J 7 bases, leaving 11 bases between the germline ends. The CDR3 has 13 amino acids. CDR3 nucleotide sequence: TGTGCCAGCAGCTTATCTGTCCTTCCTGGCTACACCTTA. Its protein product is CASSLSVLPGYTL.

V and J are TRBV6-2 or TRBV6-3 and TRBJ1-1; no firm D call. CDR1 MNHEY and CDR2 SVGEGT come from the germline V gene. V lost 2 bases to trimming and J lost 4 bases, with 8 bases between them. The CDR3 is 13 residues long. CDR3 in amino acids: CASSYRVATEAFF. The CDR3 coding sequence is TGTGCCAGCAGTTACAGGGTAGCCACTGAAGCTTTCTTT.

A few counts support this clonotype. The chain combines TRBV20-1 with TRBJ2-7, with no clear D. The CDR3 totals 14 residues. V shed 3 bases and J shed 0 bases, with 12 bases lying between them. Germline lookup yields CDR1 DFQATT and CDR2 SNEGSKA (reference sequence). The CDR3 nucleotides are TGCAGTGCTAGTTCGGACCTAAGCTCCTACGAGCAGTACTTC. Its protein product is CSASSDLSSYEQYF.

V is TRBV4-2 and J is TRBJ1-2; 7 bases are a match to TRBD1. The germline V gene encodes CDR1 LGHNA and CDR2 YNFKEQ. CDR3 length equals 13 residues. V shed 0 bases, J shed 7 bases, and the junction held 2 bases outside the gene matches. CDR3 nucleotides: TGTGCCAGCAGCCAAGACCAGGGGGTTGGCTACACCTTC. Protein sequence: CASSQDQGVGYTF.

This clonotype was observed a handful of times. The rearrangement joins TRBV12-3 or TRBV12-4 to TRBJ1-1; no firm D call. The length of the CDR3 is 14 residues. Between the trimmed V and J ends, which lost 7 bases and 0 bases, there was a span of 12 bases. CDR3 sequence (DNA): TGTGCCAGCACAAAGGCAGCTTTGAACACTGAAGCTTTCTTT. Residues: CASTKAALNTEAFF.

The chain uses TRBV6-2 or TRBV6-3 and TRBJ1-1; D is undetermined. Deletions cut 6 bases from V and 1 base from J, with 9 bases between. The CDR3 loop spans 13 amino acids. Per germline, CDR1 MNHEY and CDR2 SVGEGT. The CDR3 here is CASSLNWNTEAFF. The CDR3 DNA reads TGTGCCAGCAGCTTAAATTGGAACACTGAAGCTTTCTTT.

The sample holds a few counts of this clonotype. The chain is built from TRBV21-1 and TRBJ2-7; no DNA check was done on the table's D call, TRBD2. TRBV21-1 is labeled a pseudogene. The length of the CDR3 is 17 residues. The CDR3 region has the DNA TGTGCCAGCAGCTCCCGGGGGGGGCGGGGGGACCCTTACGAGCAGTACGTC. It yields the protein CASSSRGGRGDPYEQYV.

This chain links TRBV4-1 with TRBJ1-2; D is unresolved. CDR1 is MGHRA, CDR2 YSYEKL, per germline. The V gene lost 3 bases and the J gene lost 8 bases, with 13 bases spanning the gap. This CDR3 contains 13 residues. DNA of the CDR3: TGCGCCAGCAGCCATTTAGAGGAGGCAGGCTACACCTTC. It is translated as CASSHLEEAGYTF.

This clonotype has just one count. The chain uses TRBV6-6 and TRBJ1-1, with 9 bases lining up with TRBD1. The ends lost 4 bases at V and 5 bases at J; junction bases unmatched: 5. Germline V gene lookup returns CDR1 MNHNY and CDR2 SVGAGI (reference sequence). CDR3 length: 14 amino acids. The CDR3 DNA reads TGTGCCAGCAGTTGGGCGACAGGGGGGACTGAAGCTTTCTTT. Translation: CASSWATGGTEAFF.

This clonotype has a count of ten or more. The rearrangement joins TRBV5-1 to TRBJ2-3; D unresolved. Trimming took 2 bases from V and 6 from J, leaving 7 bases between them. CDR3 length: 12 amino acids. Germline assignment: CDR1 SGHRS and CDR2 YFSETQ. CDR3 amino acids: CASSLVLDTQYF. The CDR3 DNA follows: TGCGCCAGCAGCTTAGTCCTGGATACGCAGTATTTT.

V usage is TRBV15 and J usage is TRBJ2-7; tentative D call: TRBD1 (6 bases). This CDR3 has 13 residues. Germline CDR1 reads LNHNV; CDR2 reads YYDKDF (reference sequence). V shed 0 bases and J shed 6 bases, with 9 bases lying between them. Here the CDR3 DNA reads TGTGCCACCAGCAGAGAACAGGGAGCCGAGCAGTACGTC. Protein sequence: CATSREQGAEQYV.

Concerning this clonotype: Sequence at one end of the junction differs from germline and may be a read error. V gene TRBV20-1 combines with J gene TRBJ2-7; 9 bases are shared with TRBD1. Germline V gene sequence: CDR1 DFQATT, CDR2 SNEGSKA (reference sequence). The CDR3 totals 13 residues. The DNA for the CDR3 is TGCAGTGCTACGGGGACAGGGTCACGGGAGCAGTGCTTC. This translates into CSATGTGSREQCF.

The rearrangement uses TRBV4-1 and TRBJ1-6, with D unclear. This CDR3 contains 14 residues. V lost 4 bases and J 6 bases, leaving 10 bases between the germline ends. The germline gives CDR1 MGHRA, CDR2 YSYEKL. The CDR3 DNA reads as TGCGCCAGCAGCCCGTTAGGTCTTAATTCACCCCTCCACTTT. Amino acids: CASSPLGLNSPLHF.

This clonotype was detected ten times or more. The chain carries TRBV11-2 and TRBJ2-5, with 7 bases matching TRBD2. Trimming at V came to 1 base and at J to 5 bases, leaving 10 bases not matched to a gene. Germline CDR1 and CDR2: SGHAT and FQNNGV. This CDR3 has 16 amino acids. CDR3 protein: CASSLGVGGLEETQYF. DNA for the CDR3: TGTGCCAGCAGCTTAGGGGTGGGAGGGTTAGAGGAGACCCAGTACTTC.

This clonotype was seen more than once but under ten times. CDR3 sequence reads: CASSHSATDTQYF. The CDR3 DNA is TGTGCCAGCAGCCACTCCGCCACAGATACGCAGTATTTT. The genes are TRBV7-2 and TRBJ2-3; D is undetermined. Germline CDR1 is SGHTA and CDR2 is FQGNSA. V lost 5 bases, J lost 2 bases, and 8 bases lay in between. The CDR3 loop spans 13 amino acids.

The chain links TRBV7-2 to TRBJ2-7; TRBD2 matches 11 bases. The CDR3 length is 14 residues. Germline values: CDR1 SGHTA, CDR2 FQGNSA. V lost 5 bases and J lost 2; bases outside the gene matches: 2. The CDR3 DNA reads TGTGCCAGCAGCCTTAGCGGGGGGGCCTACGAGCAGTACTTC. This encodes CASSLSGGAYEQYF. Full variable domain (rest looked up from reference TRBV7-2 and TRBJ2-7): GAGVSQSPSNKVTEKGKDVELRCDPISGHTALYWYRQSLGQGLEFLIYFQGNSAPDKSGLPSDRFSAERTGGSVSTLTIQRTQQEDSAVYLCASSLSGGAYEQYFGPGTRLTVT.

Comments on this clonotype: Mismatch with germline at one junction end may stem from a read error. V usage is TRBV3-1 and J usage is TRBJ2-3; 8 bases map to TRBD2. The CDR3 is 15 residues long. Looked up from germline, CDR1 is LGHDT and CDR2 is YNNKEL (reference sequence). CDR3 loop: CASTQRGGLPDTQYF. DNA of the CDR3: TGTGCCAGCACCCAACGGGGGGGGCTCCCAGATACGCAGTATTTT.

This sequence joins TRBV3-1 and TRBJ2-1; the D is unclear. Trimming stripped 1 base from V and 0 bases from J, with 7 bases between. From germline, CDR1 is LGHDT and CDR2 YNNKEL (reference sequence). The CDR3 has 15 amino acids. CDR3 DNA: TGTGCCAGCAGCCAAGCCTTTGGCTCCTACAATGAGCAGTTCTTC. Its translation: CASSQAFGSYNEQFF.

As DNA, the CDR3 is TGTGCCAGCAGCCCGTCGGGGGAGCATGGCTACACCTTC. Its translation: CASSPSGEHGYTF. V usage is TRBV7-9 and J usage is TRBJ1-2; D is perhaps TRBD1 (5 bases). V gave up 5 bases and J gave up 6 bases, with 13 bases separating them. Germline V CDR1 and CDR2: SEHNR, FQNEAQ (reference sequence). This CDR3 contains 13 residues.

V and J are TRBV7-7 and TRBJ2-5; no reliable D call. V was trimmed by 1 base and J by 5 bases, leaving 11 bases between them. The CDR3 extends over 14 amino acids. The germline V gene has CDR1 SSHAT and CDR2 FNYEAQ (reference sequence). The CDR3 loop reads CASSLGPLGETQYF. The DNA for the CDR3 is TGTGCCAGCAGCTTAGGGCCTTTGGGGGAGACCCAGTACTTC.

The rearrangement uses TRBV7-6 and TRBJ1-3, with TRBD1 matching 7 bases. Germline CDR1 SGHVS, CDR2 FNYEAQ. The ends lost 5 bases at V and 2 bases at J; junction bases unmatched: 9. This CDR3 contains 16 residues. The CDR3 nucleotides read TGTGCCAGCAGCCCTATCGGACAGGAAACTGGAAACACCATATATTTT. Translating gives CASSPIGQETGNTIYF.

The rearrangement joins TRBV4-1 to TRBJ1-1, with a tentative D call TRBD1 (6 bases). In germline, CDR1 is MGHRA, CDR2 YSYEKL. Trimming left V 3 bases short and J 11 bases short, with 16 bases between. The CDR3 sequence is 13 residues long. The CDR3 loop reads CASSQTGAGAAFF. CDR3 sequence (DNA): TGCGCCAGCAGCCAGACAGGAGCCGGTGCCGCTTTCTTT.

V is TRBV18 and J is TRBJ1-2; the D gene is possibly TRBD1 (5 bases). The CDR3 is 14 amino acids. Trimming took off 3 bases at V and 2 bases at J, with 10 bases between the two ends. Germline CDR1 reads KGHSH; CDR2 reads LQKENI. The CDR3 loop reads CASSPGGVNYGYTF. CDR3 DNA sequence: TGTGCCAGCTCACCCGGGGGGGTGAACTATGGCTACACCTTC.

This clonotype has more than one count but fewer than ten. This chain links TRBV4-3 with TRBJ2-3; 11 bases are a match to TRBD2. Losses at the gene ends were 4 bases for V and 2 bases for J; bases not matched to a gene: 8. The CDR3 consists of 17 residues. Germline V CDR1 and CDR2: LGHNA, YSLEER. The CDR3 nucleotides are TGCGCCAGCAGCCGAGAACTAGCGGGGGTTAACACAGATACGCAGTATTTT. This translates into CASSRELAGVNTDTQYF.

The chain combines TRBV6-5 with TRBJ1-5; unclear D gene. The CDR3 has 16 residues. Between the trimmed V and J ends, which lost 4 bases and 4 bases, there was a span of 17 bases. In germline, CDR1 is MNHEY, CDR2 SVGAGI. The CDR3 region is CASSSQKGVRNQPQHF. CDR3 DNA sequence: TGTGCCAGCAGTTCGCAGAAGGGAGTGAGGAATCAGCCCCAGCATTTT.

The chain carries TRBV18 and TRBJ1-1; D is unclear. Germline CDR1 is KGHSH and CDR2 is LQKENI. The CDR3 runs to 13 residues. The V and J ends lost 5 bases and 2 bases respectively, with 9 bases between them. CDR3 DNA sequence: TGTGCCAGCTCAGAGGAATTTAACACTGAAGCTTTCTTT. This codes for CASSEEFNTEAFF. Combining the CDR3 with reference TRBV18 and TRBJ1-1 gives the whole variable domain NAGVMQNPRHLVRRRGQEARLRCSPMKGHSHVYWYRQLPEEGLKFMVYLQKENIIDESGMPKERFSAEFPKEGPSILRIQQVVRGDSAAYFCASSEEFNTEAFFGQGTRLTVV.

This clonotype was recorded a few times. The J gene is TRBJ1-1, the V gene TRBV6-5; possibly TRBD1 for D (5 bases). Germline values: CDR1 MNHEY, CDR2 SVGAGI. V was trimmed by 1 base and J by 4 bases, leaving 13 bases between them. The CDR3 loop spans 15 amino acids. DNA of the CDR3: TGTGCCAGCAGTTACTGGGGACGCGGGTCCACTGAAGCTTTCTTT. As protein: CASSYWGRGSTEAFF.

The V and J genes are TRBV7-9 and TRBJ1-4, with D perhaps TRBD1 (5 bases). Trimming left V 1 base short and J 5 bases short, with 11 bases between. Per germline, CDR1 SEHNR and CDR2 FQNEAQ (reference sequence). CDR3 length: 15 residues. CDR3 sequence reads: CASSLEGLPNEKLFF. The CDR3 region has the DNA TGTGCCAGCAGCTTAGAGGGGCTTCCGAATGAAAAACTGTTTTTT.